This TCR beta chain was documented in a study of T cells after yellow fever vaccination. Turning to the study itself: Low-cell-number fractions underwent preparation using SMART-Seq v4 Ultra Low Input. Study observations and caveats: Re-detected after boosting: most primary clones, more than 95% of CD4 and less than 90% of CD8. Researchers cautioned that FACS-sorted repertoires could harbor abundant clonotypes contaminating from the bulk population.

In germline, CDR1 is DFQATT, CDR2 SNEGSKA (reference sequence). The CDR3 has 15 residues. Unmatched junction bases numbered 4, after V lost 6 bases and J lost 1 base. A 5'RACE template-switching step, the method used to make TCR cDNA, added a universal primer site and UMIs. TCRdb reanalysed the 5' RACE reads using MiXCR and keeps one entry per CDR3 protein. The sample holds hundreds of thousands of distinct CDR3 sequences; roughly an eighth are singletons and the top ten take 15%. This clonotype has only a few counts. No antigen is known for it. The starting material was PBMCs, obtained on the day of the yellow fever booster vaccination. This TCR was recovered from a young man who received the YFV17D yellow fever vaccine. J is TRBJ2-3 and V is TRBV20-1; 13 bases are a match to TRBD2. The CDR3 protein is CSALAGGPGTDTQYF. The CDR3 region has the DNA TGCAGTGCACTAGCGGGAGGGCCTGGCACAGATACGCAGTATTTT.